The rows below give T cell receptor beta chains drawn from one sample of a study of T cells in localized non-small cell lung cancer. Method: immunoSEQ multiplex PCR; TCRdb's copy keeps in-frame clones and lacks some. The profile shows about 7,300 clones, about 23% of them singletons. The starting material was lung tumor tissue, obtained before any cancer treatment. The receptors stem from a man between 35 and 75 years old with stage III squamous cell lung carcinoma. CDR3s include the opening cysteine and the closing phenylalanine or tryptophan. The order of the fields is V gene, J gene, clone size, D gene, CDR3 DNA, CDR3 protein. The D gene is left open where the match is weak. The size of a clone is reported for some rows only, either as once, few or many, or as a class for expanded clones.

V gene: TRBV5-1
J gene: TRBJ2-1
clone size: .
D gene: .
CDR3 DNA: TGCGCCAGCAGCTTTGGGGAAACCTACAATGAGCAGTTCTTC
CDR3 protein: CASSFGETYNEQFF

V gene: TRBV28
J gene: TRBJ2-7
clone size: few
D gene: TRBD2
CDR3 DNA: TGTGCCAGCAGTTTGGTACTAGCGGGGGGGCCAAGGAAGGAGCAGTACTTC
CDR3 protein: CASSLVLAGGPRKEQYF

V gene: TRBV19
J gene: TRBJ1-2
clone size: .
D gene: .
CDR3 DNA: TGTGCCAGCAAAAAGCAGGGCCATGACTACACCTTC
CDR3 protein: CASKKQGHDYTF

V gene: TRBV14
J gene: TRBJ2-1
clone size: .
D gene: .
CDR3 DNA: TGTGCCAGCAGCCAAGAGGTGGTAAGATCGACCGATGAGCAGTTCTTC
CDR3 protein: CASSQEVVRSTDEQFF

V gene: TRBV28
J gene: TRBJ2-2
clone size: .
D gene: .
CDR3 DNA: TGTGCCAGCAGTTTAAGTTTTCGGATCGGGGAGCTGTTTTTT
CDR3 protein: CASSLSFRIGELFF

V gene: TRBV6-8
J gene: TRBJ2-1
clone size: .
D gene: TRBD2
CDR3 DNA: TGTGCCAGCAGTGAGACTAGCGGGAGGAATGAGCAGTTCTTC
CDR3 protein: CASSETSGRNEQFF

V gene: TRBV11-3
J gene: TRBJ2-2
clone size: few
D gene: TRBD2
CDR3 DNA: TGTGCCAGCAGGACGGGACTAGCGGCGAACACCGGGGAGCTGTTTTTT
CDR3 protein: CASRTGLAANTGELFF

V gene: TRBV18
J gene: TRBJ1-1
clone size: .
D gene: .
CDR3 DNA: TGTGCCAGCTCGTATTCAGGGAGGGGCACTGAAGCTTTCTTT
CDR3 protein: CASSYSGRGTEAFF

V gene: TRBV6-8
J gene: TRBJ2-2
clone size: .
D gene: TRBD1
CDR3 DNA: TGTGCCAGCAGTGGACAGGGAAACACCGGGGAGCTGTTTTTT
CDR3 protein: CASSGQGNTGELFF

V gene: TRBV6-8
J gene: TRBJ2-1
clone size: few
D gene: TRBD1
CDR3 DNA: TGTGCCATCAGTGCCGGGACAGGGGGCAATGAGCAGTTCTTC
CDR3 protein: CAISAGTGGNEQFF

V gene: TRBV9
J gene: TRBJ2-1
clone size: few
D gene: TRBD2
CDR3 DNA: TGTGCCAGCAGCTATAGCGGGATTGAGCAGTTCTTC
CDR3 protein: CASSYSGIEQFF

V gene: TRBV7-1
J gene: TRBJ1-1
clone size: many
D gene: .
CDR3 DNA: TGTGCCAGCAGTACGGGGCCCAACACTGAAGCTTTCTTT
CDR3 protein: CASSTGPNTEAFF

V gene: TRBV11-3
J gene: TRBJ1-4
clone size: few
D gene: .
CDR3 DNA: TGTGCCAGCAGCTTAACTCTCGGCAGGGCCTCTCCCATTAATGAAAAACTGTTTTTT
CDR3 protein: CASSLTLGRASPINEKLFF

V gene: TRBV19
J gene: TRBJ1-1
clone size: few
D gene: .
CDR3 DNA: TGTGCCAGTAGTACAGGGGCGGACACTGAAGCTTTCTTT
CDR3 protein: CASSTGADTEAFF

V gene: TRBV30
J gene: TRBJ1-3
clone size: .
D gene: .
CDR3 DNA: TGTGCCTGGACATATGGGACCGCTGGAAACACCATATATTTT
CDR3 protein: CAWTYGTAGNTIYF

V gene: TRBV7-2
J gene: TRBJ1-3
clone size: few
D gene: .
CDR3 DNA: TGTGCCAGCAGCAACCCCGGTGGAAACACCATATATTTT
CDR3 protein: CASSNPGGNTIYF

V gene: TRBV6-8
J gene: TRBJ1-1
clone size: .
D gene: .
CDR3 DNA: TGTGCCAGCAGCAGAGGGATAACGAACACTGAAGCTTTCTTT
CDR3 protein: CASSRGITNTEAFF

V gene: TRBV19
J gene: TRBJ2-1
clone size: .
D gene: .
CDR3 DNA: TGTGCCAGTACCGGAGGGGGGGACTCCTACAATGAGCAGTTCTTC
CDR3 protein: CASTGGGDSYNEQFF

V gene: TRBV28
J gene: TRBJ1-1
clone size: .
D gene: .
CDR3 DNA: TGTGCCAGCAGTTTTGAGGGGCGCATGAACACTGAAGCTTTCTTT
CDR3 protein: CASSFEGRMNTEAFF

V gene: TRBV28
J gene: TRBJ1-1
clone size: few
D gene: TRBD1
CDR3 DNA: TGTGCCAGCGACAGGGGGCCAAGGAGTGAAGCTTTCTTT
CDR3 protein: CASDRGPRSEAFF

V gene: TRBV5-1
J gene: TRBJ2-2
clone size: .
D gene: .
CDR3 DNA: TGCGCCAGCAGCTTGTTAGGTCCTCGAGGCACCGGGGAGCTGTTTTTT
CDR3 protein: CASSLLGPRGTGELFF

V gene: TRBV9
J gene: TRBJ2-5
clone size: .
D gene: TRBD1
CDR3 DNA: TGTGCCAGCAGCGTAGGACAGGGCTATCAAGAGACCCAGTACTTC
CDR3 protein: CASSVGQGYQETQYF

V gene: TRBV9
J gene: TRBJ1-1
clone size: few
D gene: .
CDR3 DNA: TGTGCCAGCAGTGAATGGGGGCGCGAAGCTTTCTTT
CDR3 protein: CASSEWGREAFF

V gene: TRBV28
J gene: TRBJ1-5
clone size: .
D gene: .
CDR3 DNA: TGTGCCAGCAATTTCGCCCCGATGGGCAATCAGCCCCAGCATTTT
CDR3 protein: CASNFAPMGNQPQHF

V gene: TRBV9
J gene: TRBJ2-7
clone size: many
D gene: TRBD2
CDR3 DNA: TGTGCCAGCAGCCCGCTAGCCTTGGGACTAGCGGTTAGCTCCTACGAGCAGTACTTC
CDR3 protein: CASSPLALGLAVSSYEQYF

V gene: TRBV11-3
J gene: TRBJ2-2
clone size: .
D gene: .
CDR3 DNA: TGTGCCAGCAGCTATAGGACGGTGAACACCGGGGAGCTGTTTTTT
CDR3 protein: CASSYRTVNTGELFF

V gene: TRBV6-8
J gene: TRBJ1-3
clone size: few
D gene: TRBD1
CDR3 DNA: TGTGCCAGCAGTTACAGGGGGCCTGGAAACACCATATATTTT
CDR3 protein: CASSYRGPGNTIYF

V gene: TRBV6-8
J gene: TRBJ1-2
clone size: .
D gene: TRBD1
CDR3 DNA: TGTGCCAGCAGTTACTCAGGGGGCGACTATGGCTACACCTTC
CDR3 protein: CASSYSGGDYGYTF

V gene: TRBV5-1
J gene: TRBJ2-1
clone size: .
D gene: TRBD2
CDR3 DNA: TGCGCCAGCAGCTTGACGCTAGCGGGAGGGAGAGATGAGCAGTTCTTC
CDR3 protein: CASSLTLAGGRDEQFF

V gene: TRBV6-8
J gene: TRBJ1-4
clone size: .
D gene: .
CDR3 DNA: TGTGCCAGCAGTTACCCCGAGGCGGGTAATGAAAAACTGTTTTTT
CDR3 protein: CASSYPEAGNEKLFF

V gene: TRBV9
J gene: TRBJ2-1
clone size: few
D gene: .
CDR3 DNA: TGTGCCAGCAGCGTAGGCCCGGGGGGACATAAGCAGTTCTTC
CDR3 protein: CASSVGPGGHKQFF

V gene: TRBV18
J gene: TRBJ1-5
clone size: few
D gene: .
CDR3 DNA: TGTGCCAGCTCACCCCTGCGATGGACGGATAGCAATCAGCCCCAGCATTTT
CDR3 protein: CASSPLRWTDSNQPQHF

V gene: TRBV11-3
J gene: TRBJ2-7
clone size: few
D gene: TRBD1
CDR3 DNA: TGTGCCAGCAGCCGCCGCGGGACAGGGGATCACGAGCAGTACTTC
CDR3 protein: CASSRRGTGDHEQYF

V gene: TRBV11-3
J gene: TRBJ2-3
clone size: .
D gene: TRBD2
CDR3 DNA: TGTGCCAGCAGCCTAAGGGACCTCCGGGAGGGGGGTACGCAGTATTTT
CDR3 protein: CASSLRDLREGGTQYF

V gene: TRBV11-3
J gene: TRBJ2-1
clone size: .
D gene: .
CDR3 DNA: TGTGCCAGCAGCTTAGTGCTGGACAGTTACAATGAGCAGTTCTTC
CDR3 protein: CASSLVLDSYNEQFF

V gene: TRBV9
J gene: TRBJ2-5
clone size: few
D gene: TRBD1
CDR3 DNA: TGTGCCAGCAGCGCCGGGACAGTTCGCCGGGGAGAGACCCAGTACTTC
CDR3 protein: CASSAGTVRRGETQYF

V gene: TRBV11-3
J gene: TRBJ2-3
clone size: few
D gene: TRBD2
CDR3 DNA: TGTGCCAGCAGATACCGGACTAGCGGGCTTAGCACAGATACGCAGTATTTT
CDR3 protein: CASRYRTSGLSTDTQYF

V gene: TRBV18
J gene: TRBJ1-1
clone size: .
D gene: .
CDR3 DNA: TGTGCCAGCTCACCGCAGGGCGGAGCTGAAGCTTTCTTT
CDR3 protein: CASSPQGGAEAFF

V gene: TRBV11-3
J gene: TRBJ2-1
clone size: few
D gene: .
CDR3 DNA: TGTGCCAGCAGCTTAGTCCGGGCCGGAGGGAATGAGCAGTTCTTC
CDR3 protein: CASSLVRAGGNEQFF

V gene: TRBV6-8
J gene: TRBJ2-6
clone size: .
D gene: .
CDR3 DNA: TGTGCCACAAAGGGGTCCGGGGCCAACGTCCTGACTTTC
CDR3 protein: CATKGSGANVLTF

V gene: TRBV2
J gene: TRBJ1-2
clone size: few
D gene: .
CDR3 DNA: TGTGCCAGCAGTTCTCTACAGGGTACGGGGGGCTACACCTTC
CDR3 protein: CASSSLQGTGGYTF

V gene: TRBV6-8
J gene: TRBJ1-1
clone size: .
D gene: TRBD1
CDR3 DNA: TGTGCCATCAGTGGGACAGGGGGGGTGAACACTGAAGCTTTCTTT
CDR3 protein: CAISGTGGVNTEAFF

V gene: TRBV4-1
J gene: TRBJ1-5
clone size: large
D gene: .
CDR3 DNA: TGCGCCAGCAGCCAAGAGACAGCTAGCAATCAGCCCCAGCATTTT
CDR3 protein: CASSQETASNQPQHF